Presented here are 10 T cell receptor beta chains from one specimen sequenced in a study of blood T cell repertoires in COVID-19 (dated by TCRdb to about 2020). The library was generated by the immunoSEQ multiplex PCR assay. In TCRdb, the immuneACCESS table is reduced to in-frame sequences with V and J assigned. These tables do not hold every clone; where another copy was compared, an unresolved V gene accounts for under half, and the others remain unexplained. In all, the sample holds about 150,000 clones, and 83% of those were seen once. In total, the top ten clones hold roughly 2% of the sample. Sequenced material: peripheral blood. These receptors all stem from an elderly woman with acute or convalescent COVID-19.

The V gene is TRBV4-3, the J gene TRBJ2-3; 12 nucleotides align to TRBD2. The germline gives CDR1 LGHNA, CDR2 YSLEER. J was trimmed by 0 bases and V by 2 bases; bases with no gene match: 6. CDR3 length equals 18 residues. The DNA of the CDR3 is TGCGCCAGCAGCCAAAGGCTAGCGGGAGGGACTAGCACAGATACGCAGTATTTT. Protein: CASSQRLAGGTSTDTQYF.

The chain has TRBV9 and TRBJ1-2; no clear D. The CDR3 sequence is 15 residues long. The V gene lost 0 bases and the J gene lost 4 bases, with 13 bases spanning the gap. CDR1 and CDR2 (germline): SGDLS, YYNGEE. The CDR3 here is CASSVGEAPGYGYTF. The CDR3 coding sequence is TGTGCCAGCAGCGTAGGTGAGGCGCCGGGCTATGGCTACACCTTC.

A word on this clone: Other nucleotide sequences from this sample produce the same CDR3. The chain carries TRBV9 and TRBJ2-3; TRBD1 matches at 9 bases. CDR3 length equals 15 residues. Germline assignment: CDR1 SGDLS and CDR2 YYNGEE. V lost 3 bases, J lost 1 base, and 3 bases stayed unmatched. The CDR3 sequence: CASSARQGGTDTQYF. The DNA of the CDR3 is TGTGCCAGCAGCGCCAGACAGGGGGGCACAGATACGCAGTATTTT.

V gene TRBV11-2 combines with J gene TRBJ2-3, with D maybe TRBD2 (6 bases). Trimming shortened V by 5 bases and J by 3 bases, and 15 bases separated the two germline ends. CDR1 and CDR2 (germline): SGHAT, FQNNGV. The length of the CDR3 is 15 residues. CDR3 in DNA: TGTGCCAGCAGCCAGGGACTCAGGGAGACAGATACGCAGTATTTT. As protein: CASSQGLRETDTQYF.

The V call is TRBV5-1, the J call TRBJ2-6, with D maybe TRBD1 (5 bases). V lost 4 bases, J lost 3 bases, and 11 bases lay in between. The CDR3 runs 15 residues. Germline loops: CDR1 SGHRS, CDR2 YFSETQ. The CDR3 loop is CASSVGAVGANVLTF. The CDR3 region has the DNA TGCGCCAGCAGCGTTGGGGCGGTTGGGGCCAACGTCCTGACTTTC.

V is TRBV6-5 and J is TRBJ1-1; 10 bases map to TRBD1. Trimming took 7 bases from V and 7 from J; bases not matched to a gene: 12. Germline V CDR1 and CDR2: MNHEY, SVGAGI. The CDR3 has 15 residues. The CDR3 coding sequence is TGTGCCAGCAAACCTCCGGGACAGGGGCGAAATGAAGCTTTCTTT. It specifies CASKPPGQGRNEAFF.

The chain links TRBV5-8 to TRBJ1-3, with 11 bases matching TRBD1. V shed 0 bases and J 4 bases; nucleotides not matched to a gene: 6. CDR3 length equals 17 residues. Germline CDR1 and CDR2: SGHTS and YDEGEE. Here the CDR3 reads CASSLDLGQGAGNTIYF. The CDR3 coding sequence is TGTGCCAGCAGCTTGGATCTTGGACAGGGGGCGGGAAACACCATATATTTT.

V usage is TRBV7-2 and J usage is TRBJ1-2; D not resolved. From germline, CDR1 is SGHTA and CDR2 FQGNSA. Trimming took 5 bases from V and 5 from J, leaving 18 bases between them. The CDR3 spans 15 residues. For the CDR3, the DNA is TGTGCCAGCAGCCCCCTCGGTAGGGAGAGATATGGCTACACCTTC. Protein sequence: CASSPLGRERYGYTF.

This chain joins TRBV9 and TRBJ2-2; 8 bases map to TRBD1. CDR1 is SGDLS, CDR2 YYNGEE, per germline. The CDR3 length is 15 residues. Losses at the gene ends were 0 bases for V and 5 bases for J; bases not matched to a gene: 3. The CDR3 DNA reads as TGTGCCAGCAGCGTAGTAACAGGGGGGACCGGGGAGCTGTTTTTT. This codes for CASSVVTGGTGELFF.

This chain connects TRBV19 to TRBJ1-5; the match to TRBD1 covers 11 bases. CDR1 LNHDA and CDR2 SQIVND come from the germline V gene (reference sequence). The CDR3 contains 15 residues. The ends lost 3 bases at V and 4 bases at J; junction bases unmatched: 2. For the CDR3, the DNA is TGTGCCAGTAGTATCCGGGACAGGGGGAATCAGCCCCAGCATTTT. Translation gives CASSIRDRGNQPQHF.